This paragraph reports one T cell receptor beta chain. Antigen unknown. The intended depth for sequencing was 1 in 200,000 to 1 in 1 million T cells. Some clones are missing from TCRdb's copy, which holds only in-frame ones; the method was immunoSEQ multiplex PCR. The sample yields fewer than 300,000 clones, roughly 76% seen once. This sample stems from a study of cytotoxic CD8 clonotypes in ibrutinib-treated CLL. Study observations and caveats: Public clonotypes proved infrequent, and on treatment they shrank or remained steady.

The ends were cut back, 6 bases at V and 1 base at J, with 12 bases in the middle. The germline CDR1 and CDR2 sequences are SGHAT and FQNNGV. This CDR3 is built from 15 residues. The TCR originated in a human donor with chronic lymphocytic leukemia. This specimen consisted of PBMCs, obtained at disease progression, from a patient treated with ibrutinib. The rearrangement joins TRBV11-2 to TRBJ2-2; D uncertain. As DNA, the CDR3 is TGTGCCAGCAGACAGAGAGGCGAGAACACCGGGGAGCTGTTTTTT. As protein: CASRQRGENTGELFF.